This T cell receptor beta chain was obtained from a study of cytomegalovirus exposure and HLA in healthy donors. Study findings and constraints: Later examination showed HLA-associated TCR beta chains had greater clonal expansion than equally common others. According to a later analysis, most TCR beta chains associated with CMV appeared HLA-restricted. Among immune exposure information, only CMV serostatus was available.

In the case of this clone: As yet, its antigen is unknown.

A multiplex PCR was run with 60 Vbeta primers and 13 Jbeta primers. The repertoire was sequenced with immunoSEQ multiplex PCR; TCRdb's copy has only in-frame clones and lacks some. Of tens of thousands of clones listed, 79% are singletons. The sample comprised PBMCs. This clonotype was obtained from a woman aged 35 to 49 in good health and CMV-seronegative.

The CDR3 spells CASSLALGAFDTGELFF. The CDR3 DNA follows: TGCGCCAGCAGCTTGGCCTTGGGGGCTTTCGACACCGGGGAGCTGTTTTTT. The genes are TRBV5-1 and TRBJ2-2; TRBD1 is a possible D gene (6 bases). CDR1 is SGHRS and CDR2 is YFSETQ in the germline V gene. CDR3 size: 17 residues. Trimming removed 0 bases from V and 3 bases from J, with 15 bases in between.